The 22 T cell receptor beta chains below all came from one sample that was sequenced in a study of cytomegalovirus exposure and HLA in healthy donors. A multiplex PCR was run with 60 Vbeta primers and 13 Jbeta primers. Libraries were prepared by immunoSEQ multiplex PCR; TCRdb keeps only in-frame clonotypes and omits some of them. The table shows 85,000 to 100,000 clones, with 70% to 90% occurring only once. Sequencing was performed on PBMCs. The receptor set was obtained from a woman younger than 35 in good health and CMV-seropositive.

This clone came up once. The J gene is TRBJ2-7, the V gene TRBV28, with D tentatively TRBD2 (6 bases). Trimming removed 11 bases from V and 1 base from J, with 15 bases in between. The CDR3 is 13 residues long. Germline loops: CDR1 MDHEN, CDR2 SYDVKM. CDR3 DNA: TGTGCCTGGGAGCGGGCGGGTTCCTACGAGCAGTACTTC. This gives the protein CAWERAGSYEQYF.

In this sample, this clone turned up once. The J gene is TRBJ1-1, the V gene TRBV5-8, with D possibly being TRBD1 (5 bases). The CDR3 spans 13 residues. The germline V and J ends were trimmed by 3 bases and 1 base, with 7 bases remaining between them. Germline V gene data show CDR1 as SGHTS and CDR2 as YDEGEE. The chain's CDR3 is CASSSDTNTEAFF. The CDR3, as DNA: TGTGCCAGCAGCTCGGACACGAACACTGAAGCTTTCTTT.

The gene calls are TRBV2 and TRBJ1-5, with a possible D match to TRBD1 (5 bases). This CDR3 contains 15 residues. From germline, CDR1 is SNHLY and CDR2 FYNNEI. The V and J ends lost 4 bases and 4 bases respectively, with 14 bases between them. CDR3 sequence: CASSAKSGGNQPQHF. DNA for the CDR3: TGTGCCAGCAGTGCGAAGTCGGGGGGAAATCAGCCCCAGCATTTT.

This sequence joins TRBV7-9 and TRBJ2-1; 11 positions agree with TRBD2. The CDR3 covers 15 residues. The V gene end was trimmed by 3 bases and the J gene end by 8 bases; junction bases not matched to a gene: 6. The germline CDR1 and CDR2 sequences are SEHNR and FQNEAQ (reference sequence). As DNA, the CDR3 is TGTGCCAGCAGCTTGCTAGCGGGGGGATCAGATGAGCAGTTCTTC. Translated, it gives CASSLLAGGSDEQFF.

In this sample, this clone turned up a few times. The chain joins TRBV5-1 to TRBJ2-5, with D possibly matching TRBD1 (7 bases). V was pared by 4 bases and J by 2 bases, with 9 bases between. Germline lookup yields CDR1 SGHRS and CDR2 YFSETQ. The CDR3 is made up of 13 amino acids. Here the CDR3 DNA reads TGCGCCAGCAGCGCGGGACAGCAAGAGACCCAGTACTTC. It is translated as CASSAGQQETQYF.

The CDR3 nucleotides read TGTGCCAGCAGGACGACACTTAACACCGGGGAGCTGTTTTTT. Its protein is CASRTTLNTGELFF. The chain employs TRBV6-1 and TRBJ2-2, with D unresolved. Germline assignment: CDR1 MNHNS and CDR2 SASEGT. The V end was cut by 6 bases, the J end by 2 bases, with 10 bases between. The CDR3 spans 14 residues.

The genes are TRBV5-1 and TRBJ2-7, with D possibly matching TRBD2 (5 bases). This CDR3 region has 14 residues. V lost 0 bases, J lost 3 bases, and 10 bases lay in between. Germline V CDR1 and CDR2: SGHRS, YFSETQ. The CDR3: CASSLASTDYEQYF. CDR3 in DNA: TGCGCCAGCAGCTTGGCTAGCACCGACTACGAGCAGTACTTC.

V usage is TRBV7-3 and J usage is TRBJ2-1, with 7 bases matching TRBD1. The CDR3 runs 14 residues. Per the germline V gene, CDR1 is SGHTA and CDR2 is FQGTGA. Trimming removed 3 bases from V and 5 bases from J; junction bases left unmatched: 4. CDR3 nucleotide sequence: TGTGCCAGCAGCTTGGGGACAGACAACAATGAGCAGTTCTTC. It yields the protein CASSLGTDNNEQFF.

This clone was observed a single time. CDR3 DNA: TGTGCCACGCAAGCAACTAGCCACAATGAGCAGTTCTTC. Translated, it gives CATQATSHNEQFF. V usage is TRBV2 and J usage is TRBJ2-1; D might be TRBD2 (6 bases). The CDR3 is made up of 13 amino acids. Germline CDR1 is SNHLY and CDR2 is FYNNEI. V was clipped by 10 bases and J by 5 bases, with 15 bases between them.

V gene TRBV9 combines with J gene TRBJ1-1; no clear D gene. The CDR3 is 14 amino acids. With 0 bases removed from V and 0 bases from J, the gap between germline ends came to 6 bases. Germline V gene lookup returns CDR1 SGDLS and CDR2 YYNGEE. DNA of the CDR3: TGTGCCAGCAGCGTAGACATGATGAACACTGAAGCTTTCTTT. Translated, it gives CASSVDMMNTEAFF.

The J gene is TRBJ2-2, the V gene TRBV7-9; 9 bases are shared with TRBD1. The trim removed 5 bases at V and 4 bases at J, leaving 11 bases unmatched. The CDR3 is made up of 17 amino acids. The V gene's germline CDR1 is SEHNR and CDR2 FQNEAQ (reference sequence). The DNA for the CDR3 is TGTGCCAGCAGCGAGATACAGGGGGCGAGGGTCACCGGGGAGCTGTTTTTT. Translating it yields CASSEIQGARVTGELFF.

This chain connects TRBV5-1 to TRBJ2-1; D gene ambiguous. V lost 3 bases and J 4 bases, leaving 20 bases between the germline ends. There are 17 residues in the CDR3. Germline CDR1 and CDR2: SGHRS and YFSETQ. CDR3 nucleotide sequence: TGCGCCAGCAGCTCCAATGAGGCCTATGGCCCGTACAATGAGCAGTTCTTC. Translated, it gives CASSSNEAYGPYNEQFF.

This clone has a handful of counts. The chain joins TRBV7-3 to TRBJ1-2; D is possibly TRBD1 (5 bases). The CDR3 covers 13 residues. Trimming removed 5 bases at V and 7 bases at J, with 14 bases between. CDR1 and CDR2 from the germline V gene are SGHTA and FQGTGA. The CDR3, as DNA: TGTGCCAGCAGCGAGATTGGGGCGAGTGGCTACACCTTC. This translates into CASSEIGASGYTF.

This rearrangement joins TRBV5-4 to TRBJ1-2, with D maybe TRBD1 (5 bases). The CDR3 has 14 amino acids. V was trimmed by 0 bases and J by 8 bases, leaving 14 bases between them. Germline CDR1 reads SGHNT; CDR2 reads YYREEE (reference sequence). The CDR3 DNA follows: TGTGCCAGCAGCTTGGAGGGGAGGGCGGGCGGCTACACCTTC. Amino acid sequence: CASSLEGRAGGYTF. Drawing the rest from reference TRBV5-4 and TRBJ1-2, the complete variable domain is ETGVTQSPTHLIKTRGQQVTLRCSSQSGHNTVSWYQQALGQGPQFIFQYYREEENGRGNFPPRFSGLQFPNYSSELNVNALELDDSALYLCASSLEGRAGGYTFGSGTRLTVV.

The DNA of the CDR3 is TGCGCCAGCAGCCAAGATACAAGCTCTGGAAACACCATATATTTT. Translated: CASSQDTSSGNTIYF. The gene calls are TRBV4-1 and TRBJ1-3; D gene unclear. CDR3 size: 15 residues. Germline V lookup: CDR1 MGHRA, CDR2 YSYEKL. Trimming took 0 bases from V and 0 from J, leaving 6 bases between them.

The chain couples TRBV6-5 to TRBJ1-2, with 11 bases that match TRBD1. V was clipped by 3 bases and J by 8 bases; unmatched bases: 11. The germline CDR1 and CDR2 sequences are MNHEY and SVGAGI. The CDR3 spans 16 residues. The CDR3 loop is CASSYGQGAVKNGYTF. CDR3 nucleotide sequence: TGTGCCAGCAGTTATGGACAGGGGGCGGTTAAGAACGGCTACACCTTC.

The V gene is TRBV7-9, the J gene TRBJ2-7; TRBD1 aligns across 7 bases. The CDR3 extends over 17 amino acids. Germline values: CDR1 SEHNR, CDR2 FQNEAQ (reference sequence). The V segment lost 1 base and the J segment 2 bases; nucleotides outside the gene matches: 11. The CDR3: CASSLVFGGQGAYEQYF. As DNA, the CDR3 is TGTGCCAGCAGCTTAGTGTTTGGGGGCCAGGGGGCCTACGAGCAGTACTTC.

CDR3 bases: TGCAGCGTTGAAGGGACCGGGTCCGGGAGACGAGATACGCAGTATTTT. It encodes CSVEGTGSGRRDTQYF. The chain employs TRBV29-1 and TRBJ2-3, with a possible D match to TRBD2 (6 bases). Germline CDR1 reads SQVTM; CDR2 reads ANQGSEA. With 1 base removed from V and 5 bases from J, the gap between germline ends came to 19 bases. The CDR3 extends over 16 amino acids.

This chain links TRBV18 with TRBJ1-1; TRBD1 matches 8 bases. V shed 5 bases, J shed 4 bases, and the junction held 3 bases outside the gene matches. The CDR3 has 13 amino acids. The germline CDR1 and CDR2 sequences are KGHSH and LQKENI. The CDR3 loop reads CASSADRATEAFF. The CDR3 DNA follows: TGTGCCAGCTCAGCGGACAGGGCCACTGAAGCTTTCTTT.

The CDR3 reads CASSSYLGSYNEQFF. The DNA for the CDR3 is TGTGCCAGCAGTTCCTACCTTGGCTCCTACAATGAGCAGTTCTTC. The J gene is TRBJ2-1, the V gene TRBV6-5; unclear D gene. Germline V CDR1 and CDR2: MNHEY, SVGAGI. The V end lost 4 bases, the J end lost 0 bases, and 10 bases lay between the germline ends. The CDR3 has 15 residues.

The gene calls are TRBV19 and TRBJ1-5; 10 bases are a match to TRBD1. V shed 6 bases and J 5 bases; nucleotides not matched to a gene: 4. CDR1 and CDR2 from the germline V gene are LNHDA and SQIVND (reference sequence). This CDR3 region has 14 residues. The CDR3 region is CASSFGQGDQPQHF. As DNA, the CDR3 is TGTGCCAGTAGCTTCGGACAGGGGGATCAGCCCCAGCATTTT.

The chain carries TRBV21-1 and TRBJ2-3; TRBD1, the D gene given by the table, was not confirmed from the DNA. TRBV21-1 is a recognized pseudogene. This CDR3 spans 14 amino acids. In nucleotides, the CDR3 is TGTGCCAGCAGCAAGTGTTGGGCCACAGATACGCAGTATTTT. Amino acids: CASSKCWATDTQYF.